These T cell receptor beta chains were read from a single sample in a study of T cell repertoires in cytomegalovirus infection. Using its own MiXCR run on the reads, TCRdb lists one record per CDR3 protein. The sample yields over 250,000 distinct CDR3 sequences, approximately 22% seen once. No cognate antigen is known for these TCRs. The source was cultured PBMCs, collected from culture after CMV antigen stimulation. Receptors were obtained from a human donor in good health (CMV status not recorded). Some clones in this sample may be carry-over from other donors' samples. CDR3s include the opening cysteine and the closing phenylalanine or tryptophan. Each record gives: clone size, D gene, V gene, J gene, CDR3 protein, CDR3 DNA. D genes are given only for firm matches. Rows give clone size only sometimes, using once, few, many, or a class for an expanded clone.

clone size: .; D gene: .; V gene: TRBV27; J gene: TRBJ1-1; CDR3 protein: CASSVTWGNTEAFF; CDR3 DNA: TGTGCCAGCAGTGTGACGTGGGGCAACACTGAAGCTTTCTTT
clone size: few; D gene: TRBD2; V gene: TRBV15; J gene: TRBJ2-5; CDR3 protein: CATSRGETSGKPQETQYF; CDR3 DNA: TGTGCCACCAGCAGAGGGGAGACTAGCGGCAAACCACAAGAGACCCAGTACTTC
clone size: .; D gene: TRBD1; V gene: TRBV4-3; J gene: TRBJ2-5; CDR3 protein: CASSQEAGGRQETQYF; CDR3 DNA: TGCGCCAGCAGCCAAGAGGCAGGGGGTAGGCAAGAGACCCAGTACTTC
clone size: few; D gene: .; V gene: TRBV5-1; J gene: TRBJ2-3; CDR3 protein: CASSPHRDFRTDTQYF; CDR3 DNA: TGCGCCAGCAGCCCCCACCGGGACTTCCGCACAGATACGCAGTATTTT
clone size: .; D gene: TRBD1; V gene: TRBV5-3; J gene: TRBJ2-5; CDR3 protein: CASSLATGGYETQYF; CDR3 DNA: TGTGCCAGCAGCTTGGCTACAGGGGGTTATGAGACCCAGTACTTC
clone size: .; D gene: .; V gene: TRBV12-3/TRBV12-4; J gene: TRBJ1-4; CDR3 protein: CASALANEKLFF; CDR3 DNA: TGTGCCTCCGCGCTCGCCAATGAAAAACTGTTTTTT
clone size: .; D gene: .; V gene: TRBV11-2; J gene: TRBJ2-1; CDR3 protein: CASRPGGSDEQFF; CDR3 DNA: TGTGCCAGTCGCCCGGGTGGGAGCGATGAGCAGTTCTTC
clone size: .; D gene: .; V gene: TRBV12-3/TRBV12-4; J gene: TRBJ2-3; CDR3 protein: CASSLWRRAGTDTQYF; CDR3 DNA: TGTGCCAGCAGTTTATGGAGGAGGGCCGGCACAGATACGCAGTATTTT
clone size: .; D gene: .; V gene: TRBV7-2; J gene: TRBJ2-2; CDR3 protein: CASSIAGSNTGELFF; CDR3 DNA: TGTGCCAGCAGCATCGCAGGGTCTAACACCGGGGAGCTGTTTTTT
clone size: .; D gene: .; V gene: TRBV6-1; J gene: TRBJ2-5; CDR3 protein: CASQEVRGARETQYF; CDR3 DNA: TGTGCCAGTCAGGAAGTGAGGGGGGCACGGGAGACCCAGTACTTC